The 15 T cell receptor beta chains listed next were all sequenced from one sample in a study of shared clonotypes between healthy human individuals. Produced via immunoSEQ multiplex PCR; TCRdb's table is partial and in-frame only. The sample consists of approximately 2.5 million clones, approximately 94% of them appearing once. The specimen sequenced was naive CD4+ T cells from PBMCs. Subset reported: CD45RA+ positively selected. These receptors all come from a man younger than 30 in good health. Some clones in this sample may be carry-over from other donors' samples.

A note on this clone: Other nucleotide sequences from this sample produce the same CDR3. The V gene is TRBV2, the J gene TRBJ1-2, with TRBD1 identical over 7 bases. V lost 7 bases, J lost 0 bases, and 5 bases stayed unmatched. Germline CDR1 SNHLY, CDR2 FYNNEI. The CDR3 is 14 amino acids. CDR3 residues: CASTRQGANYGYTF. In DNA, the CDR3 is TGTGCCAGCACGAGACAGGGAGCTAACTATGGCTACACCTTC.

CDR3 nucleotides: TGTGCCAGCAGGGACTACCCCCAGAGAAATGAGCAGTTCTTC. This sequence encodes CASRDYPQRNEQFF. V is TRBV7-9 and J is TRBJ2-1, with a tentative D call TRBD2 (6 bases). V lost 6 bases, J lost 7 bases, and 16 bases lay in between. Germline CDR1 and CDR2: SEHNR and FQNEAQ (reference sequence). The CDR3 has 14 amino acids.

V usage is TRBV19 and J usage is TRBJ2-7; 7 bases line up with TRBD1. Trimming cost V 5 bases and J 3 bases; bases outside gene matches: 7. CDR3 length: 14 amino acids. CDR1 is LNHDA, CDR2 SQIVND, per germline (reference sequence). CDR3 sequence reads: CASSSDRLYYEQYF. CDR3 sequence (DNA): TGTGCCAGTAGTTCGGACAGGTTATACTACGAGCAGTACTTC. Full variable domain (outside the CDR3, taken from reference TRBV19 and TRBJ2-7): DGGITQSPKYLFRKEGQNVTLSCEQNLNHDAMYWYRQDPGQGLRLIYYSQIVNDFQKGDIAEGYSVSREKKESFPLTVTSAQKNPTAFYLCASSSDRLYYEQYFGPGTRLTVT.

There are a few counts of this clone. The V gene is TRBV9, the J gene TRBJ2-5; D is undetermined. CDR1 and CDR2 from the germline V gene are SGDLS and YYNGEE. With 0 bases removed from V and 0 bases from J, the gap between germline ends came to 15 bases. The CDR3 runs to 17 residues. CDR3 in amino acids: CASSVAAQRRYQETQYF. CDR3 in DNA: TGTGCCAGCAGCGTAGCGGCCCAGCGAAGGTACCAAGAGACCCAGTACTTC.

This rearrangement joins TRBV19 to TRBJ1-2; TRBD1 matches 10 bases. Germline CDR1 reads LNHDA; CDR2 reads SQIVND (reference sequence). With 2 bases clipped from V and 7 bases from J, the junction kept 10 bases outside the gene matches. This CDR3 contains 16 residues. The CDR3 here is CASSIWSGQGRGGYTF. In nucleotides, the CDR3 is TGTGCCAGTAGTATATGGTCGGGACAGGGGAGAGGTGGCTACACCTTC. Together with reference TRBV19 and TRBJ1-2, the CDR3 gives the full variable domain: DGGITQSPKYLFRKEGQNVTLSCEQNLNHDAMYWYRQDPGQGLRLIYYSQIVNDFQKGDIAEGYSVSREKKESFPLTVTSAQKNPTAFYLCASSIWSGQGRGGYTFGSGTRLTVV.

This chain joins TRBV28 and TRBJ2-4; TRBD1 might be the D (6 bases). CDR1 and CDR2 from the germline V gene are MDHEN and SYDVKM. CDR3 length: 15 residues. V was pared by 5 bases and J by 0 bases, with 11 bases between. CDR3 sequence: CASSVQGIAKNIQYF. CDR3 sequence (DNA): TGTGCCAGCAGTGTCCAGGGGATAGCCAAAAACATTCAGTACTTC.

This clone was observed a few times. V usage is TRBV7-3 and J usage is TRBJ2-2, with no clear D. The CDR3 runs 13 residues. V was pared by 5 bases and J by 5 bases, with 9 bases between. The germline V gene encodes CDR1 SGHTA and CDR2 FQGTGA. The CDR3 protein is CASSPRATGELFF. CDR3 DNA: TGTGCCAGCAGCCCAAGGGCTACCGGGGAGCTGTTTTTT.

The chain is built from TRBV7-3 and TRBJ2-3; unclear D gene. Germline CDR1 SGHTA, CDR2 FQGTGA. V was trimmed by 2 bases and J by 3 bases, leaving 21 bases between them. The CDR3 is 18 amino acids. CDR3 protein: CASSLAPGSSRRTDTQYF. As DNA, the CDR3 is TGTGCCAGCAGCTTAGCCCCTGGATCATCCCGGCGGACAGATACGCAGTATTTT. The entire variable domain, with the rest obtained from reference TRBV7-3 and TRBJ2-3, is as follows: GAGVSQTPSNKVTEKGKYVELRCDPISGHTALYWYRQSLGQGPEFLIYFQGTGAADDSGLPNDRFFAVRPEGSVSTLKIQRTERGDSAVYLCASSLAPGSSRRTDTQYFGPGTRLTVL.

The chain carries TRBV19 and TRBJ2-7; 7 bases agree with TRBD2. The CDR3 is made up of 16 amino acids. Looked up from germline, CDR1 is LNHDA and CDR2 is SQIVND (reference sequence). V was clipped by 4 bases and J by 0 bases; unmatched bases: 9. CDR3 DNA sequence: TGTGCCAGTAGTACCGGGCCGGGCGGGAGCTCCTACGAGCAGTACTTC. This encodes CASSTGPGGSSYEQYF.

The genes are TRBV2 and TRBJ2-3; 12 bases map to TRBD2. Germline loops: CDR1 SNHLY, CDR2 FYNNEI. The CDR3 length is 16 residues. V lost 8 bases, J lost 8 bases, and 14 bases stayed unmatched. CDR3 sequence (DNA): TGTGCCAGCTCAGGACTAGCGGGACTATTAAGGGGTACGCAGTATTTT. Its protein product is CASSGLAGLLRGTQYF.

The V call is TRBV5-6, the J call TRBJ1-1, with D uncertain. V was trimmed by 7 bases and J by 1 base, leaving 14 bases between them. Looked up from germline, CDR1 is SGHDT and CDR2 is YYEEEE. The CDR3 consists of 14 residues. CDR3: CASRVAGRNTEAFF. DNA for the CDR3: TGTGCCAGCCGGGTCGCTGGAAGGAACACTGAAGCTTTCTTT.

This clone was seen just once. This chain joins TRBV28 and TRBJ2-3, with D possibly called TRBD1 or TRBD2 (5 bases each). The V end lost 5 bases, the J end lost 4 bases, and 19 bases lay between the germline ends. The CDR3 sequence is 16 residues long. The germline gives CDR1 MDHEN, CDR2 SYDVKM. DNA for the CDR3: TGTGCCAGCAGTAGGGACCCCCGAGATGGGTCAGATACGCAGTATTTT. Its protein is CASSRDPRDGSDTQYF.

This CDR3 reads CASSISAGRNQPQHF. CDR3 in DNA: TGTGCCAGTAGTATATCGGCAGGACGCAATCAGCCCCAGCATTTT. The chain carries TRBV19 and TRBJ1-5; the D is unclear. The CDR3 sequence is 15 residues long. Trimming cost V 2 bases and J 2 bases, with 10 bases left between them. CDR1 is LNHDA, CDR2 SQIVND, per germline (reference sequence).

The chain combines TRBV5-5 with TRBJ2-1, with TRBD2 identical over 14 bases. Germline-derived CDR1 and CDR2 are SGHKS and YYEKEE (reference sequence). Losses at the gene ends were 4 bases for V and 2 bases for J; bases not matched to a gene: 8. CDR3 size: 18 residues. The CDR3 sequence is CASSLAGLAGVPYNEQFF. The CDR3 DNA is TGTGCCAGCAGCCTGGCGGGACTAGCGGGAGTCCCCTACAATGAGCAGTTCTTC.

The chain employs TRBV29-1 and TRBJ2-3; TRBD2 agrees at 13 bases. The CDR3 contains 17 residues. Germline CDR1 SQVTM, CDR2 ANQGSEA. V lost 6 bases to trimming and J lost 1 base; unmatched junction nucleotides: 10. The CDR3 loop is CSVGRVGTSGGTDTQYF. DNA of the CDR3: TGCAGCGTCGGAAGAGTCGGGACTAGCGGGGGCACAGATACGCAGTATTTT.